This entry lists 14 T cell receptor beta chains sequenced from one sample in a study of OX40 agonist ivuxolimab in advanced cancers. This table comes from immunoSEQ multiplex PCR, and its TCRdb copy is limited to in-frame clones, with some not included. The table has roughly 26,000 clones, roughly three quarters seen once. The specimen was CD4+ or CD8+ T cells sorted from blood, collected in a trial of the OX40 agonist ivuxolimab. The source of these receptors is an adult with an advanced solid tumor such as melanoma, head and neck, liver or kidney cancer.

V is TRBV5-1 and J is TRBJ1-2; tentatively, D is TRBD1 (6 bases). CDR1 and CDR2 (germline): SGHRS, YFSETQ. CDR3 length: 14 residues. V was shortened by 3 bases and J by 4 bases, with 13 bases between the two germline ends. CDR3 sequence reads: CASSSVDSLYGYTF. The CDR3 coding sequence is TGCGCCAGCAGCTCCGTGGACAGCCTCTATGGCTACACCTTC.

Within the sample, this clone is medium-sized (0.01 to 0.1%). The chain combines TRBV7-8 with TRBJ2-7; 9 positions match TRBD1. The CDR3 contains 17 residues. Trimming took 4 bases from V and 4 from J; bases not matched to a gene: 14. The germline V gene encodes CDR1 SGHVS and CDR2 FQNEAQ. The CDR3 protein is CASSSYTRGQGFYEQYF. The CDR3 coding sequence is TGTGCCAGCAGCTCATACACGCGGGGACAGGGATTTTACGAGCAGTACTTC.

The CDR3 DNA follows: TGTGCCAGCAGCTTAGACCAGGGTGTGGGTGGCTACACCTTC. It yields the protein CASSLDQGVGGYTF. This sequence joins TRBV7-2 and TRBJ1-2, with a possible D match to TRBD1 (5 bases). The V gene lost 1 base and the J gene lost 7 bases, with 13 bases spanning the gap. The CDR3 runs to 14 residues. Germline lookup yields CDR1 SGHTA and CDR2 FQGNSA.

The chain uses TRBV18 and TRBJ1-4, with D maybe TRBD1 (6 bases). Germline V CDR1 and CDR2: KGHSH, LQKENI. CDR3 size: 14 residues. The V end lost 8 bases, the J end lost 7 bases, and 17 bases lay between the germline ends. CDR3 sequence reads: CASHRDPTGEKLFF. Written as DNA, the CDR3 is TGTGCCAGCCACAGGGACCCCACGGGTGAAAAACTGTTTTTT.

This clone is medium-sized in the sample. This chain connects TRBV11-2 to TRBJ1-4; 8 bases are shared with TRBD1. This CDR3 is 15 amino acids long. CDR1 SGHAT and CDR2 FQNNGV come from the germline V gene. The V gene end was trimmed by 5 bases and the J gene end by 7 bases; junction bases not matched to a gene: 9. In nucleotides, the CDR3 is TGTGCCAGCAGCGCAGGCGGACAGGGAAGTGAAAAACTGTTTTTT. Its protein product is CASSAGGQGSEKLFF. Supplemented by reference TRBV11-2 and TRBJ1-4, the full variable domain reads EAGVAQSPRYKIIEKRQSVAFWCNPISGHATLYWYQQILGQGPKLLIQFQNNGVVDDSQLPKDRFSAERLKGVDSTLKIQPAKLEDSAVYLCASSAGGQGSEKLFFGSGTQLSVL.

This clone was recorded a few times. The rearrangement links TRBV29-1 to TRBJ1-1, with a weak D call TRBD1 (5 bases). The CDR3 spans 13 residues. CDR1 SQVTM and CDR2 ANQGSEA come from the germline V gene. Trimming shortened V by 4 bases and J by 3 bases, and 12 bases separated the two germline ends. DNA of the CDR3: TGCAGCGTTGTAATCGCCAGGGACACTGAAGCTTTCTTT. Its protein is CSVVIARDTEAFF.

Regarding this clone: In the same sample, other DNA sequences code for this CDR3. The chain couples TRBV2 to TRBJ2-7; 7 bases are shared with TRBD1. Trimming took 8 bases from V and 2 from J; bases not matched to a gene: 0. The CDR3 totals 11 residues. The germline CDR1 and CDR2 sequences are SNHLY and FYNNEI. CDR3 DNA: TGTGCCAGCGACAGGGCCTACGAGCAGTACTTC. This translates into CASDRAYEQYF.

V usage is TRBV19 and J usage is TRBJ2-1; 9 bases align to TRBD1. V lost 6 bases to trimming and J lost 10 bases; unmatched junction nucleotides: 10. The CDR3 extends over 14 amino acids. Germline CDR1 is LNHDA and CDR2 is SQIVND (reference sequence). CDR3 loop: CASRGQGGLSEQFF. Written as DNA, the CDR3 is TGTGCCAGTAGGGGACAGGGAGGGCTTAGCGAGCAGTTCTTC.

The chain employs TRBV29-1 and TRBJ2-2; no definite D call. V was trimmed by 2 bases and J by 4 bases, leaving 11 bases between them. This CDR3 has 14 residues. Germline V CDR1 and CDR2: SQVTM, ANQGSEA. Here the CDR3 reads CSVESLTGTGELFF. In nucleotides, the CDR3 is TGCAGCGTTGAATCACTTACCGGCACCGGGGAGCTGTTTTTT.

For the CDR3, the DNA is TGTGCCAGCAGTCCCCCCCATAGTTACGAGCAGTACTTC. Translating gives CASSPPHSYEQYF. The chain carries TRBV6-6 and TRBJ2-7; D uncertain. The V gene lost 5 bases and the J gene lost 4 bases, with 12 bases spanning the gap. The CDR3 covers 13 residues. Germline loops: CDR1 MNHNY, CDR2 SVGAGI (reference sequence).

The rearrangement uses TRBV18 and TRBJ2-1; possible D gene TRBD1, 5 bases. CDR1 and CDR2 (germline): KGHSH, LQKENI. V lost 3 bases and J 8 bases, leaving 8 bases between the germline ends. This CDR3 region has 12 residues. The CDR3 DNA reads as TGTGCCAGCTCACCCCAGGGCCATGAGCAGTTCTTC. Encoded protein: CASSPQGHEQFF.

A few counts support this clone. V usage is TRBV13 and J usage is TRBJ2-3; D ambiguous. CDR3 length: 15 residues. V was trimmed by 0 bases and J by 1 base, leaving 8 bases between them. Germline loops: CDR1 PRHDT, CDR2 FYEKMQ (reference sequence). CDR3 region: CASSLGPIGTDTQYF. The CDR3 nucleotides read TGTGCCAGCAGCTTAGGTCCGATAGGCACAGATACGCAGTATTTT. The full variable domain, in which reference TRBV13 and TRBJ2-3 provide the parts outside the CDR3, is AAGVIQSPRHLIKEKRETATLKCYPIPRHDTVYWYQQGPGQDPQFLISFYEKMQSDKGSIPDRFSAQQFSDYHSELNMSSLELGDSALYFCASSLGPIGTDTQYFGPGTRLTVL.

The gene calls are TRBV5-4 and TRBJ1-2; TRBD1 might be the D (5 bases). CDR3 length: 15 amino acids. V lost 6 bases, J lost 3 bases, and 18 bases lay in between. CDR1 is SGHNT, CDR2 YYREEE, per germline (reference sequence). CDR3 sequence reads: CASTSDGTPYYGYTF. The CDR3 DNA follows: TGTGCCAGCACCTCTGACGGGACTCCCTACTATGGCTACACCTTC.

The J gene is TRBJ2-7, the V gene TRBV11-3, with TRBD1 identical over 9 bases. The germline CDR1 and CDR2 sequences are SGHNT and YENEEA. The CDR3 spans 14 residues. The junction had 7 bases not matched to a gene; V was cut back by 5 bases and J by 5 bases. CDR3 region: CASSPDRGRHEQYF. CDR3 DNA sequence: TGTGCCAGCAGCCCGGACAGGGGAAGGCACGAGCAGTACTTC.